A single sample is the source of the 13 T cell receptor beta chains below, sequenced in a study of CD8+ T cells in alopecia areata. Following extraction, RNA underwent reverse transcription to cDNA, which served as the sequencing template. Clones were read by immunoSEQ multiplex PCR, and TCRdb kept only the in-frame ones, dropping some. The sample includes under 150,000 clones, around 45% of them seen just once. Sample: NKG2D-low CD8+ T cells sorted from blood. The receptors were sampled from a human donor with alopecia areata.

This clone was seen a handful of times. The CDR3 nucleotides read TGCAGCGTCCTGCGGGACTACAACACAGATACGCAGTATTTT. This translates into CSVLRDYNTDTQYF. The genes are TRBV29-1 and TRBJ2-3; 7 nucleotides align to TRBD2. CDR3 length equals 14 residues. Germline lookup yields CDR1 SQVTM and CDR2 ANQGSEA. Unmatched junction bases numbered 8, after V lost 6 bases and J lost 2 bases.

This rearrangement joins TRBV9 to TRBJ1-6, with a possible D match to TRBD1 (5 bases). The V gene lost 7 bases and the J gene lost 10 bases, with 6 bases spanning the gap. Germline CDR1 is SGDLS and CDR2 is YYNGEE. There are 10 residues in the CDR3. This chain's CDR3 is CASGGSPLHF. The CDR3 DNA sequence: TGTGCCAGCGGGGGGTCACCCCTCCACTTT.

This clone was counted between two and nine times. The gene calls are TRBV11-2 and TRBJ1-2, with D possibly being TRBD1 (6 bases). Trimming shortened V by 1 base and J by 4 bases, and 7 bases separated the two germline ends. The germline gives CDR1 SGHAT, CDR2 FQNNGV. The CDR3 covers 13 residues. The chain's CDR3 is CASSLGTAYGYTF. CDR3 sequence (DNA): TGTGCCAGCAGCTTAGGGACAGCCTATGGCTACACCTTC.

This clone turned up a few times. The rearrangement joins TRBV28 to TRBJ2-5; D ambiguous. The CDR3 sequence is 15 residues long. Trimming left V 2 bases short and J 5 bases short, with 15 bases between. Germline V gene lookup returns CDR1 MDHEN and CDR2 SYDVKM. The chain's CDR3 is CASSLMARPTETQYF. Here the CDR3 DNA reads TGTGCCAGCAGTTTAATGGCAAGGCCGACGGAGACCCAGTACTTC.

The rearrangement uses TRBV30 and TRBJ2-3, with D possibly being TRBD2 (5 bases). The V end lost 4 bases, the J end lost 1 base, and 12 bases lay between the germline ends. The CDR3 is 14 amino acids. Per germline, CDR1 GTSNPN and CDR2 SVGIG (reference sequence). CDR3 loop: CAWTRTQRTDTQYF. As DNA, the CDR3 is TGTGCCTGGACCCGGACTCAACGCACAGATACGCAGTATTTT.

This clone was seen more than once but under ten times. The rearrangement joins TRBV2 to TRBJ2-5; 10 nucleotides align to TRBD2. Germline values: CDR1 SNHLY, CDR2 FYNNEI. The CDR3 is 15 amino acids. The ends lost 5 bases at V and 5 bases at J; junction bases unmatched: 8. CDR3: CASSPSGGPGETQYF. The CDR3 bases are TGTGCCAGCAGTCCTAGCGGGGGACCGGGTGAGACCCAGTACTTC.

This clone was seen only a few times. V and J are TRBV29-1 and TRBJ2-7; D perhaps matches TRBD2 (7 bases). This CDR3 is 13 amino acids long. Trimming left V 7 bases short and J 2 bases short, with 15 bases between. Germline CDR1 SQVTM, CDR2 ANQGSEA. Here the CDR3 reads CSGLTGRAYEQYF. In DNA, the CDR3 is TGCAGCGGACTTACAGGGAGGGCCTACGAGCAGTACTTC.

A few counts support this clone. The chain links TRBV29-1 to TRBJ1-2; D might be TRBD1 (6 bases). The V end was cut by 7 bases, the J end by 13 bases, with 19 bases between. The length of the CDR3 is 11 residues. The germline V gene has CDR1 SQVTM and CDR2 ANQGSEA. CDR3 amino acids: CSDADPRGSTF. CDR3 nucleotide sequence: TGCAGCGACGCCGACCCCAGGGGTAGCACCTTC.

This clone was seen more than once but under ten times. The chain links TRBV29-1 to TRBJ2-2; D ambiguous. The CDR3 loop spans 15 amino acids. The germline gives CDR1 SQVTM, CDR2 ANQGSEA. V lost 6 bases and J 2 bases, leaving 16 bases between the germline ends. DNA for the CDR3: TGCAGCGTCGCCGGACCCTCTAAAAACACCGGGGAGCTGTTTTTT. Translation gives CSVAGPSKNTGELFF.

For the CDR3, the DNA is TGCGCCAGCAGCCAAGAAATCGCGGTTTCCTACGAGCAGTACTTC. It translates to CASSQEIAVSYEQYF. V usage is TRBV4-1 and J usage is TRBJ2-7; D is undetermined. Germline assignment: CDR1 MGHRA and CDR2 YSYEKL. The CDR3 is 15 residues long. V was pared by 0 bases and J by 1 base, with 10 bases between.

This clone was recorded only once. V gene TRBV28 combines with J gene TRBJ2-5; 7 bases match TRBD1. The ends lost 6 bases at V and 5 bases at J; junction bases unmatched: 12. Germline CDR1 is MDHEN and CDR2 is SYDVKM. The CDR3 is made up of 15 amino acids. CDR3 residues: CASSPRGLPGETQYF. CDR3 bases: TGTGCCAGCAGCCCGAGGGGGCTCCCGGGGGAGACCCAGTACTTC.

The rearrangement joins TRBV6-5 to TRBJ2-1; TRBD1 aligns across 9 bases. The CDR3 sequence is 14 residues long. Trimming took 5 bases from V and 3 from J; bases not matched to a gene: 2. Per the germline V gene, CDR1 is MNHEY and CDR2 is SVGAGI. In DNA, the CDR3 is TGTGCCAGCAGTGGGGACAGGGACTACAATGAGCAGTTCTTC. This encodes CASSGDRDYNEQFF.

The chain joins TRBV19 to TRBJ2-1; TRBD1 matches at 8 bases. The ends lost 5 bases at V and 5 bases at J; junction bases unmatched: 8. CDR3 length equals 15 residues. Germline V CDR1 and CDR2: LNHDA, SQIVND (reference sequence). The CDR3 region is CASSFRQGSHNEQFF. The CDR3 DNA follows: TGTGCCAGTAGTTTTCGACAGGGGAGCCACAATGAGCAGTTCTTC.